This TCR beta chain stems from a study of cytomegalovirus exposure and HLA in healthy donors. Primers included in the PCR were 60 Vbeta and 13 Jbeta primers. The data were produced by immunoSEQ multiplex PCR, yet TCRdb's version contains in-frame clones alone and is incomplete. The sample records around 60,000 clones, roughly 74% being singletons. The CDR3 has 14 residues. Germline V gene sequence: CDR1 SGHRS, CDR2 YFSETQ. V was trimmed by 0 bases and J by 5 bases, leaving 11 bases between them. The study, taken as a whole, reports: A later analysis appeared to link common viral pathogens to several of the most significant clusters.

As concerns this clone: Its target is not known.

The source is a woman aged 35 to 49 in good health and CMV-seropositive. What was sequenced was PBMCs. The chain employs TRBV5-1 and TRBJ2-5; tentatively, D is TRBD2 (6 bases). The CDR3: CASSLERGGETQYF. The CDR3 nucleotides read TGCGCCAGCAGCTTGGAAAGAGGAGGGGAGACCCAGTACTTC.